These T cell receptor beta chains were read from a single sample in a study of blood T cell repertoires in COVID-19. The data were produced by immunoSEQ multiplex PCR, yet TCRdb's version contains in-frame clones alone and is incomplete. The sample lists roughly 81,000 clones, around 89% seen once, with 12% in the top ten. The sample consisted of peripheral blood. The receptors stem from a man aged 65 to 79 with active or convalescent COVID-19. CDR3s include the opening cysteine and the closing phenylalanine or tryptophan. Fields, in order: CDR3 protein, J gene, V gene.

CASSMTGDGYTF | TRBJ1-2 | TRBV7-9
CASRRLGQGHEQYF | TRBJ2-7 | TRBV6-6
CASSRGGPGEQYF | TRBJ2-7 | TRBV5-1
CASSSLTDKNTEAFF | TRBJ1-1 | TRBV28
CASTGALTEQYF | TRBJ2-7 | TRBV2
CASSQGVSGGARETQYF | TRBJ2-5 | TRBV5-1
CASSLSHPNQETQYF | TRBJ2-5 | TRBV27
CASTPYTDTQYF | TRBJ2-3 | TRBV23-1
CASSLAGTGDEKLFF | TRBJ1-4 | TRBV5-1
CASSYYGEQYF | TRBJ2-7 | TRBV6-6
CASSLTSGGAVDTQYF | TRBJ2-3 | TRBV19
CASTSLNREKHRELFF | TRBJ2-2 | TRBV5-5
CASSPFGYEQYF | TRBJ2-7 | TRBV5-4
CASSLLKREPEAFF | TRBJ1-1 | TRBV11-2
CAWSGLASNTDTQYF | TRBJ2-3 | TRBV30
CAWSVQALRNTIYF | TRBJ1-3 | TRBV30
CASSVVSAGGIETQYF | TRBJ2-5 | TRBV9
CASSFYRDSVTEAFF | TRBJ1-1 | TRBV7-9
CASSLVGRGGTDTQYF | TRBJ2-3 | TRBV7-2
CASSPGDRDHYGYTF | TRBJ1-2 | TRBV6-6